Included here is one T cell receptor (beta chain) sequence, with context. The sample comes from a study of blood T cell repertoires in COVID-19. Deletions cut 2 bases from V and 2 bases from J, with 4 bases between. The CDR3 consists of 14 residues. The germline CDR1 and CDR2 sequences are LGHDT and YNNKEL (reference sequence). Per the original methods: Scientists estimated how many nucleated cells there were by amplifying reference gene primers. Profiling relied on immunoSEQ multiplex PCR, and the TCRdb table lists in-frame clones only, not all of them. V and J calls and clone size are given by that table; D and trimming were obtained from the DNA. This table has tens of thousands of clones, 80% to 90% appearing once.

J is TRBJ1-6 and V is TRBV3-1 (or the pseudogene TRBV3-2), with unresolved D. The sequenced sample was peripheral blood. The sequence was collected from a woman aged 60-75 years with COVID-19, enrolled during active disease. CDR3 nucleotides: TGTGCCAGCAGCCAAAACACCTATAATTCACCCCTCCACTTT. The encoded protein is CASSQNTYNSPLHF.